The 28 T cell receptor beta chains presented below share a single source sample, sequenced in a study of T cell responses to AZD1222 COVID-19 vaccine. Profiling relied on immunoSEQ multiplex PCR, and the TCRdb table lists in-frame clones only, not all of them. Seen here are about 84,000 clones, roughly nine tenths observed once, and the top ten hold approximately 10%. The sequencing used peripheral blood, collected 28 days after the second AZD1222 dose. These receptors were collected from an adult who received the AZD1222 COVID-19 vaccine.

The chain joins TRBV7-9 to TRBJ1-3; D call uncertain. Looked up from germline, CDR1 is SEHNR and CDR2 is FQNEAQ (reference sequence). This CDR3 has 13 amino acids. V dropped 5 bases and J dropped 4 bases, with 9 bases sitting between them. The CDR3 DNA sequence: TGTGCCAGCAGCCCGGCGAGCGGAAACACCATATATTTT. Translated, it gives CASSPASGNTIYF.

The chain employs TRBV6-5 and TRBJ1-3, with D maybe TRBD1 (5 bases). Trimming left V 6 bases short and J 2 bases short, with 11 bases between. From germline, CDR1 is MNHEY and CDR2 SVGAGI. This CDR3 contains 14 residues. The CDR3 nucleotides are TGTGCCAGCAGGTTGGGGGTAACTGGAAACACCATATATTTT. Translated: CASRLGVTGNTIYF.

For the CDR3, the DNA is TGTGCCAGCAGCTTAGCCAGCGGACCCACAGATACGCAGTATTTT. Translated: CASSLASGPTDTQYF. The chain carries TRBV13 and TRBJ2-3; TRBD2 might be the D (5 bases). The CDR3 sequence is 15 residues long. The V gene lost 1 base and the J gene lost 2 bases, with 10 bases spanning the gap. Looked up from germline, CDR1 is PRHDT and CDR2 is FYEKMQ (reference sequence).

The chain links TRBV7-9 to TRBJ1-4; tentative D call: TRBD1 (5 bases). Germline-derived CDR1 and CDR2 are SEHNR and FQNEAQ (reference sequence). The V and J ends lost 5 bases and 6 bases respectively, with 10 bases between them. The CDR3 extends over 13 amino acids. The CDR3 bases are TGTGCCAGCAGCATCCGGGGCCATGAAAAACTGTTTTTT. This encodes CASSIRGHEKLFF.

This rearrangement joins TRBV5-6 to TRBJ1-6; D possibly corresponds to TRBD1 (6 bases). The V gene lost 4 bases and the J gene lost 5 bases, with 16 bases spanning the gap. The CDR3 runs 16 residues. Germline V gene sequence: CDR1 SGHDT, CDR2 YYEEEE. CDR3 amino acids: CASSLVGGWDNSPLHF. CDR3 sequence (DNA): TGTGCCAGCAGCCTGGTTGGGGGCTGGGATAATTCACCCCTCCACTTT.

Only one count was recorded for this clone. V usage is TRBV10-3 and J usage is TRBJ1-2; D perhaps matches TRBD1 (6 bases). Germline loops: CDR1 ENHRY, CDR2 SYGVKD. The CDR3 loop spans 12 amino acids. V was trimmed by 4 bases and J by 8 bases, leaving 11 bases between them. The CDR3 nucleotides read TGTGCCATCAGTGGTATGGGGGGCGGCTACACCTTC. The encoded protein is CAISGMGGGYTF.

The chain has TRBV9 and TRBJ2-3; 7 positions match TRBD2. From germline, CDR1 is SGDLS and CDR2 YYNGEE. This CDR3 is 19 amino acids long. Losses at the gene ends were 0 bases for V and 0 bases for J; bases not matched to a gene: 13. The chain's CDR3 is CASSVATMGGSTSTDTQYF. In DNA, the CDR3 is TGTGCCAGCAGCGTAGCTACTATGGGGGGGTCCACTAGCACAGATACGCAGTATTTT.

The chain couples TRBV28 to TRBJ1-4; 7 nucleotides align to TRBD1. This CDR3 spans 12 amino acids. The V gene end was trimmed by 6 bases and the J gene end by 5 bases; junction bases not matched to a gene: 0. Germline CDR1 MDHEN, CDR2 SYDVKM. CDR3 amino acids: CASRTGNEKLFF. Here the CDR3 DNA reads TGTGCCAGCAGGACAGGGAATGAAAAACTGTTTTTT.

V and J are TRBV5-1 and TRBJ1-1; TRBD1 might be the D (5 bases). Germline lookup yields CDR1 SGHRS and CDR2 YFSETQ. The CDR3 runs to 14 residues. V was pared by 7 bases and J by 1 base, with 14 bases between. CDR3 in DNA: TGCGCCAGCTCTCTGGGACCCCAGAACACTGAAGCTTTCTTT. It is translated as CASSLGPQNTEAFF.

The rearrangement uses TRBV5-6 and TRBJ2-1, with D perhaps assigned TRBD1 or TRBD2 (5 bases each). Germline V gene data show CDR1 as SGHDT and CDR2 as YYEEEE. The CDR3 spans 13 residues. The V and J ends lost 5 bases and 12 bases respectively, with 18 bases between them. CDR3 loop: CASSWGFPQGQFF. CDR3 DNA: TGTGCCAGCAGTTGGGGGTTCCCCCAAGGGCAGTTCTTC.

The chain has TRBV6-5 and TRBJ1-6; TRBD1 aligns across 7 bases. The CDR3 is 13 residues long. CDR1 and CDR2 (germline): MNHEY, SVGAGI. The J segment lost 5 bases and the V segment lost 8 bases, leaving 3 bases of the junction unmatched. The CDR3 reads CASGGQNNSPLHF. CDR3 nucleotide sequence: TGTGCCAGCGGGGGACAGAATAATTCACCCCTCCACTTT.

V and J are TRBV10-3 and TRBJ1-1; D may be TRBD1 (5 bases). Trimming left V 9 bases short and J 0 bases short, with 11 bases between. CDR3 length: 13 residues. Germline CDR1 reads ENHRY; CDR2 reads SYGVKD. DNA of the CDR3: TGTGCCATAAAACAGGTCCTGAACACTGAAGCTTTCTTT. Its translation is CAIKQVLNTEAFF.

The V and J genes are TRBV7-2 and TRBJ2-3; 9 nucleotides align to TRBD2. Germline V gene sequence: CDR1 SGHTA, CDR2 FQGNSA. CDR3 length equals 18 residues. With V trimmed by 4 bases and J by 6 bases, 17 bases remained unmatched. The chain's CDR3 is CASSSHHRGGGAYDTQYF. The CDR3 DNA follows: TGTGCCAGCAGCTCCCATCATAGGGGCGGGGGGGCTTATGATACGCAGTATTTT.

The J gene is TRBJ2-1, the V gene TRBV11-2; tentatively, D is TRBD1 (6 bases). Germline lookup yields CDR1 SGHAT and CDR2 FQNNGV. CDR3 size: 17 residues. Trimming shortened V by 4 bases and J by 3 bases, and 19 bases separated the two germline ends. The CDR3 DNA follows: TGTGCCAGCAGCTCCCAATTTGCAGGGGATGTCTACAATGAGCAGTTCTTC. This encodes CASSSQFAGDVYNEQFF.

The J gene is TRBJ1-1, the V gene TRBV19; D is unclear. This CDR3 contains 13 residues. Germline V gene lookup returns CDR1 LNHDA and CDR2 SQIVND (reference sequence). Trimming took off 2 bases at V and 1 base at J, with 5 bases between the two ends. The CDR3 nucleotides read TGTGCCAGTAGTATAAGGCAGAACACTGAAGCTTTCTTT. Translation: CASSIRQNTEAFF.

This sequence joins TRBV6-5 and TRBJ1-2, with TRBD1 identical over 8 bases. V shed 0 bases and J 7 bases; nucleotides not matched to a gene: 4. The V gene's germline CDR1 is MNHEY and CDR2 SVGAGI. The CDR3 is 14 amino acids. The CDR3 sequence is CASSYSAGGSGYTF. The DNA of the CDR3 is TGTGCCAGCAGTTACTCTGCAGGGGGCAGTGGCTACACCTTC.

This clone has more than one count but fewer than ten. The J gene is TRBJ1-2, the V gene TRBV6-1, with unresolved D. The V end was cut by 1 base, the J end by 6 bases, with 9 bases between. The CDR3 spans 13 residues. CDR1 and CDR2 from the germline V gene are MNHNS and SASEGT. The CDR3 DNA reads TGTGCCAGCAGTGAAGTTCCCACAGATGGCTACACCTTC. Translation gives CASSEVPTDGYTF.

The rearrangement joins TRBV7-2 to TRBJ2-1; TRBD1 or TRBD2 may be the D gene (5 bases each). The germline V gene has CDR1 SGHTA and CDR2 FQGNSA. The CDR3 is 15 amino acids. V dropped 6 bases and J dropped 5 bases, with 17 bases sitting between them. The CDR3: CASSIGTPANNEQFF. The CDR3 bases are TGTGCCAGCAGTATCGGGACCCCGGCTAACAATGAGCAGTTCTTC.

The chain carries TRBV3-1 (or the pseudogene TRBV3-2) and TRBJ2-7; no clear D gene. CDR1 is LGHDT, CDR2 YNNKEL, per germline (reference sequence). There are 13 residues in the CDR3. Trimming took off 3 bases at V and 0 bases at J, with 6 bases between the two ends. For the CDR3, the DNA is TGTGCCAGCAGCCAGGGATACTCCTACGAGCAGTACTTC. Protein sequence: CASSQGYSYEQYF.

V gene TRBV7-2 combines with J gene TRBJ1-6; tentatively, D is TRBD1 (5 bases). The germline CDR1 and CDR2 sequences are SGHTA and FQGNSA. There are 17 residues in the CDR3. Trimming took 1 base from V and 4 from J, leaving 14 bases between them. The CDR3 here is CASSLVARVTYNSPLHF. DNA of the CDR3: TGTGCCAGCAGCTTAGTAGCCAGGGTTACATATAATTCACCCCTCCACTTT.

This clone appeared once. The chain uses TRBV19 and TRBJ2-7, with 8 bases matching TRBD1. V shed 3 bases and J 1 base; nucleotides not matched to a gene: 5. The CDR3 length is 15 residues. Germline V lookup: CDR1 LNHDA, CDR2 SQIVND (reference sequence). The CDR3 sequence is CASSIGRGRSYEQYF. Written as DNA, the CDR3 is TGTGCCAGTAGTATCGGCAGGGGGCGTTCCTACGAGCAGTACTTC. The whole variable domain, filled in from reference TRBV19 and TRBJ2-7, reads DGGITQSPKYLFRKEGQNVTLSCEQNLNHDAMYWYRQDPGQGLRLIYYSQIVNDFQKGDIAEGYSVSREKKESFPLTVTSAQKNPTAFYLCASSIGRGRSYEQYFGPGTRLTVT.

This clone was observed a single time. The chain's CDR3 is CASSLRWGQETQYF. As DNA, the CDR3 is TGTGCCAGCAGTCTACGGTGGGGCCAAGAGACCCAGTACTTC. The chain has TRBV28 and TRBJ2-5, with unresolved D. V shed 5 bases and J shed 1 base, with 11 bases lying between them. This CDR3 has 14 amino acids. Germline CDR1 reads MDHEN; CDR2 reads SYDVKM.

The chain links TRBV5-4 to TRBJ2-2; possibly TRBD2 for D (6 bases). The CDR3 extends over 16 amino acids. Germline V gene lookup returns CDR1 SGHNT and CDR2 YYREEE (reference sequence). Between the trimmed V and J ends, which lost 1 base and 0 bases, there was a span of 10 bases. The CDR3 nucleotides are TGTGCCAGCAGCTTGCGGACGGGGGCGAACACCGGGGAGCTGTTTTTT. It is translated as CASSLRTGANTGELFF.

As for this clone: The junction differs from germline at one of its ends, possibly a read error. CDR3 sequence (DNA): TGTGCCAGCAGTTTAAACGTGATGGGGACAGGGAACTTC. Protein product: CASSLNVMGTGNF. The chain couples TRBV28 to TRBJ1-2; 9 nucleotides line up with TRBD1. Germline V lookup: CDR1 MDHEN, CDR2 SYDVKM. The CDR3 totals 13 residues.

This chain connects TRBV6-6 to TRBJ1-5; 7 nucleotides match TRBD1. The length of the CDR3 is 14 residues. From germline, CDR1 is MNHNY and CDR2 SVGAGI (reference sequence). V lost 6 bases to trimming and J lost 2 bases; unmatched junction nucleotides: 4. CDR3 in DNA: TGTGCCAGCAGCCAAGACAGGGGCAATCAGCCCCAGCATTTT. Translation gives CASSQDRGNQPQHF.

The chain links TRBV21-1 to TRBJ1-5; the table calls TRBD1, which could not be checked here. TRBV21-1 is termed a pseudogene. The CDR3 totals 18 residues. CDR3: CASTSDRGPQPYNQPQHF. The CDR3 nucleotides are TGTGCCAGCACCTCCGACAGGGGTCCCCAACCTTACAATCAGCCCCAGCATTTT.

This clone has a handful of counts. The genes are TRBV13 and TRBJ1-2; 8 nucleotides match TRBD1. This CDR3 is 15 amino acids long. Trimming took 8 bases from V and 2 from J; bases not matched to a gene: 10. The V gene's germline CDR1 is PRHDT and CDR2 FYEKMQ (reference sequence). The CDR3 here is CASGGQGRKNYGYTF. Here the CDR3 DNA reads TGTGCCAGCGGCGGACAGGGACGGAAAAACTATGGCTACACCTTC.

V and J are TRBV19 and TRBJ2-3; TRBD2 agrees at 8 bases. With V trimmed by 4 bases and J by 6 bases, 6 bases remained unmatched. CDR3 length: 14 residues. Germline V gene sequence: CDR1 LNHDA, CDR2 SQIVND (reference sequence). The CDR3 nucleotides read TGTGCCAGTAGTAAGGGACTAGTGTGGGATACGCAGTATTTT. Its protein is CASSKGLVWDTQYF.